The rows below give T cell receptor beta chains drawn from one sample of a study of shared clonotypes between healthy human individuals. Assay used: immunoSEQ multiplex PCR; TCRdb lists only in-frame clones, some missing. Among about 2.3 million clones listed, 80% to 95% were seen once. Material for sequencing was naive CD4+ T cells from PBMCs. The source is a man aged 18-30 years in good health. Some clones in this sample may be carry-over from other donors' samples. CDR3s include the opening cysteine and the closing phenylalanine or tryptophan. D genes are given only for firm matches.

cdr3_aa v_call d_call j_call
CASSSWTISGETQYF TRBV28 TRBD2 TRBJ2-5
CASTHLLTGGYEQYF TRBV7-8 TRBD1 TRBJ2-7
CASSPDYGYTF TRBV7-2 NA TRBJ1-2
CASSLVDEQYF TRBV5-1 NA TRBJ2-7
CASSLPGVKPHPAFYEQYF TRBV23-1 NA TRBJ2-7
CASSRIYSGANVLTF TRBV6-5 NA TRBJ2-6
CSVVVGGLSYEQYF TRBV29-1 TRBD2 TRBJ2-7
CASNPGTGGTGELFF TRBV2 TRBD1 TRBJ2-2
CASSPVSRTGAFF TRBV28 NA TRBJ1-1
CASSPGTGANYGYTF TRBV4-1 TRBD1 TRBJ1-2
CAISPRLGTTAYEQYF TRBV10-3 NA TRBJ2-7
CASSLGRPGTAPYEQYF TRBV19 TRBD1 TRBJ2-7
CSVKGFDEQFF TRBV29-1 NA TRBJ2-1
CASSRMGRGESNQPQHF TRBV4-1 NA TRBJ1-5
CASSPGSNTEAFF TRBV18 NA TRBJ1-1